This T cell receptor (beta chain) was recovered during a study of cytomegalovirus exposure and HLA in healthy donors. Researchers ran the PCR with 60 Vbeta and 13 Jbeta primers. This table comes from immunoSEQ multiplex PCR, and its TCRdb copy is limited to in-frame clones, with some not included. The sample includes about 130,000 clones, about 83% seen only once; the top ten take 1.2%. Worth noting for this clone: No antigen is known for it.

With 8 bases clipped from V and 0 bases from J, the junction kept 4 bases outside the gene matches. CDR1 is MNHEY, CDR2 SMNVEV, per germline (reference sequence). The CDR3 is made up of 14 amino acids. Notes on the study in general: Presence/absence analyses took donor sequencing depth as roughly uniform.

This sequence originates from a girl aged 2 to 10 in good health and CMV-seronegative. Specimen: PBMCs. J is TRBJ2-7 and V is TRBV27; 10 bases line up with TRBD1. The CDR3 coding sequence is TGTGCCAGCGGAGGACAGGGGGACTCCTACGAGCAGTACTTC. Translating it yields CASGGQGDSYEQYF.